These 19 T cell receptor beta chains originate from one sample sequenced in a study of shared clonotypes between healthy human individuals. Assay: immunoSEQ multiplex PCR; the TCRdb copy retains only in-frame clones and omits some. The sample comprises about 670,000 clones, roughly 78% of which are singletons, and approximately 1.8% rests with the top ten. Material: memory CD4+ T cells sorted from blood. Noted subset: CD45RA-negative fraction. The receptor set was obtained from a young woman in good health.

The J gene is TRBJ1-1, the V gene TRBV5-6, with unresolved D. The CDR3 length is 13 residues. The V and J ends lost 0 bases and 4 bases respectively, with 7 bases between them. Germline V CDR1 and CDR2: SGHDT, YYEEEE. The CDR3 DNA is TGTGCCAGCAGCTTGGGGGGTGGCACTGAAGCTTTCTTT. Its translation: CASSLGGGTEAFF.

This chain joins TRBV19 and TRBJ2-2; 7 bases align to TRBD2. CDR3 length equals 15 residues. Germline V gene lookup returns CDR1 LNHDA and CDR2 SQIVND (reference sequence). The junction had 4 bases not matched to a gene; V was cut back by 5 bases and J by 1 base. DNA for the CDR3: TGTGCCAGTAGTCGGGGGGACCGGAACACCGGGGAGCTGTTTTTT. Translated, it gives CASSRGDRNTGELFF.

The chain carries TRBV18 and TRBJ2-2, with 9 bases lining up with TRBD1. The CDR3 runs to 17 residues. Trimming cost V 3 bases and J 4 bases; bases outside gene matches: 9. Per the germline V gene, CDR1 is KGHSH and CDR2 is LQKENI. The CDR3 region has the DNA TGTGCCAGCTCACCGACCGGGACAGGGCGATCCACCGGGGAGCTGTTTTTT. It is translated as CASSPTGTGRSTGELFF.

V and J are TRBV7-2 and TRBJ2-1, with TRBD2 matching over 9 bases. The CDR3 runs 15 residues. CDR1 is SGHTA, CDR2 FQGNSA, per germline. V shed 5 bases and J 4 bases; nucleotides not matched to a gene: 6. CDR3: CASSVSGSAYNEQFF. The CDR3 DNA reads TGTGCCAGCAGCGTTAGCGGGAGCGCATACAATGAGCAGTTCTTC.

The CDR3 here is CASSLGLAGGAGELFF. DNA of the CDR3: TGTGCCAGCAGCTTAGGACTAGCGGGAGGAGCCGGGGAGCTGTTTTTT. The chain carries TRBV11-2 and TRBJ2-2; 13 bases map to TRBD2. Germline V CDR1 and CDR2: SGHAT, FQNNGV. The CDR3 is made up of 16 amino acids. Trimming cost V 1 base and J 6 bases; bases outside gene matches: 2.

This chain uses TRBV5-4 with TRBJ1-2; D ambiguous. The V end was cut by 7 bases, the J end by 1 base, with 14 bases between. From germline, CDR1 is SGHNT and CDR2 YYREEE (reference sequence). This CDR3 has 14 residues. This chain's CDR3 is CASGKDSNNYGYTF. CDR3 sequence (DNA): TGTGCCAGCGGTAAAGACTCAAATAACTATGGCTACACCTTC.

This clone was counted between two and nine times. This chain connects TRBV30 to TRBJ1-1, with 8 bases fitting TRBD1. Trimming cost V 2 bases and J 9 bases; bases outside gene matches: 8. CDR1 and CDR2 (germline): GTSNPN, SVGIG (reference sequence). This CDR3 has 13 residues. The CDR3 region is CAWSSDRGVKAFF. For the CDR3, the DNA is TGTGCCTGGAGTTCTGACAGGGGAGTTAAAGCTTTCTTT.

This chain links TRBV11-2 with TRBJ2-7; no reliable D call. Trimming shortened V by 7 bases and J by 0 bases, and 13 bases separated the two germline ends. The CDR3 consists of 14 residues. Germline V gene lookup returns CDR1 SGHAT and CDR2 FQNNGV. The CDR3 DNA reads as TGTGCCAGCACACCCGATTTAAGCTCCTACGAGCAGTACTTC. It codes for CASTPDLSSYEQYF.

This clone showed up just a few times. V and J are TRBV18 and TRBJ1-3; maybe TRBD1 (6 bases). CDR3 length equals 14 residues. Trimming removed 6 bases from V and 4 bases from J, with 13 bases in between. Per germline, CDR1 KGHSH and CDR2 LQKENI. The chain's CDR3 is CASSRDRSGNTIYF. CDR3 DNA: TGTGCCAGCTCCCGTGACAGGAGCGGAAACACCATATATTTT.

In this sample, this clone turned up once. The chain employs TRBV10-3 and TRBJ2-7; 9 nucleotides agree with TRBD2. This CDR3 spans 13 amino acids. The germline V gene has CDR1 ENHRY and CDR2 SYGVKD. V was pared by 11 bases and J by 4 bases, with 9 bases of the junction left unmatched. The CDR3, as DNA: TGTGCCGTTTCGACTAGCGGAAAGTACGAGCAGTACTTC. This translates into CAVSTSGKYEQYF.

This clone showed up many times. Distinct nucleotide sequences in the sample also encode this CDR3. The chain is built from TRBV5-1 and TRBJ2-6, with D possibly TRBD1 on 6 matching bases. CDR3 length equals 15 residues. From germline, CDR1 is SGHRS and CDR2 YFSETQ. V was shortened by 3 bases and J by 4 bases, with 11 bases between the two germline ends. The CDR3 nucleotides are TGCGCCAGCAGCTCCGGGACATCAGGGGCCAACGTCCTGACTTTC. Amino acids: CASSSGTSGANVLTF.

V is TRBV5-1 and J is TRBJ1-4; 9 bases fit TRBD1. Germline trimming cut 3 bases from V and 8 bases from J; bases unmatched to any gene: 17. The germline CDR1 and CDR2 sequences are SGHRS and YFSETQ. The CDR3 runs to 18 residues. For the CDR3, the DNA is TGCGCCAGCAGCTATTACTTAAATTTAGGGACAGGGAAGGAAAAACTGTTTTTT. Its translation is CASSYYLNLGTGKEKLFF.

In this sample, this clone turned up once. This sequence joins TRBV19 and TRBJ1-1; D possibly corresponds to TRBD1 (5 bases). The CDR3 has 23 amino acids. Germline V gene sequence: CDR1 LNHDA, CDR2 SQIVND (reference sequence). Trimming pared 3 bases from V and 0 bases from J, leaving 35 bases between. The CDR3 here is CASSIEENRRGRVGPRVNTEAFF. Here the CDR3 DNA reads TGTGCCAGTAGTATCGAGGAAAACCGAAGGGGCAGGGTGGGTCCCCGAGTGAACACTGAAGCTTTCTTT.

This clone has more than one count but fewer than ten. V is TRBV2 and J is TRBJ2-2; D ambiguous. CDR3 length: 13 residues. CDR1 is SNHLY and CDR2 is FYNNEI in the germline V gene. Trimming left V 4 bases short and J 8 bases short, with 11 bases between. CDR3 bases: TGTGCCAGCAGTGTTCGGCCCCATGGGGAGCTGTTTTTT. This codes for CASSVRPHGELFF.

This clone was counted many times. The rearrangement links TRBV5-1 to TRBJ1-1, with D possibly matching TRBD1 (6 bases). The germline V and J ends were trimmed by 1 base and 0 bases, with 19 bases remaining between them. The CDR3 spans 18 residues. Per germline, CDR1 SGHRS and CDR2 YFSETQ. CDR3 residues: CASSLIPGGAGMNTEAFF. DNA of the CDR3: TGCGCCAGCAGCTTGATTCCCGGGGGCGCCGGAATGAACACTGAAGCTTTCTTT. The variable domain in full, with the rest retrieved from reference TRBV5-1 and TRBJ1-1, is KAGVTQTPRYLIKTRGQQVTLSCSPISGHRSVSWYQQTPGQGLQFLFEYFSETQRNKGNFPGRFSGRQFSNSRSEMNVSTLELGDSALYLCASSLIPGGAGMNTEAFFGQGTRLTVV.

This clone was recorded a few times. This may come from a read error, since a much larger clone is one base off. Distinct nucleotide sequences in the sample also encode this CDR3. J is TRBJ2-3 and V is TRBV6-5; D is possibly TRBD1 (5 bases). The germline gives CDR1 MNHEY, CDR2 SVGAGI. The CDR3 totals 12 residues. The CDR3 sequence: CASSDSGDTQYF. DNA for the CDR3: TGTGCCAGCAGTGACTCAGGGGATACGCAGTATTTT.

There are a few counts of this clone. This chain connects TRBV2 to TRBJ2-1, with a tentative D call TRBD2 (5 bases). This CDR3 region has 10 residues. The germline V and J ends were trimmed by 5 bases and 13 bases, with 9 bases remaining between them. The germline CDR1 and CDR2 sequences are SNHLY and FYNNEI. CDR3 sequence: CASSRGIQFF. For the CDR3, the DNA is TGTGCCAGCAGTCGGGGAATACAGTTCTTC.

V usage is TRBV19 and J usage is TRBJ2-3; D may be TRBD1 (6 bases). Germline V gene lookup returns CDR1 LNHDA and CDR2 SQIVND (reference sequence). The CDR3 totals 15 residues. V gave up 5 bases and J gave up 0 bases, with 12 bases separating them. As DNA, the CDR3 is TGTGCCAGTAGTTCCCGCGACAGGAGCACAGATACGCAGTATTTT. Translated, it gives CASSSRDRSTDTQYF. The entire variable domain, with the rest obtained from reference TRBV19 and TRBJ2-3, is as follows: DGGITQSPKYLFRKEGQNVTLSCEQNLNHDAMYWYRQDPGQGLRLIYYSQIVNDFQKGDIAEGYSVSREKKESFPLTVTSAQKNPTAFYLCASSSRDRSTDTQYFGPGTRLTVL.

This clone was seen only a few times. The V call is TRBV29-1, the J call TRBJ2-5, with D perhaps matching TRBD2 (6 bases). This CDR3 spans 12 amino acids. Per the germline V gene, CDR1 is SQVTM and CDR2 is ANQGSEA. Trimming removed 6 bases at V and 4 bases at J, with 12 bases between. CDR3 residues: CSVRLEGETQYF. In DNA, the CDR3 is TGCAGCGTCAGACTAGAGGGAGAGACCCAGTACTTC. Using reference TRBV29-1 and TRBJ2-5 for the parts outside the CDR3, the full variable domain is SAVISQKPSRDICQRGTSLTIQCQVDSQVTMMFWYRQQPGQSLTLIATANQGSEATYESGFVIDKFPISRPNLTFSTLTVSNMSPEDSSIYLCSVRLEGETQYFGPGTRLLVL.